This TCR beta chain was sequenced in a study of CD8 T cells in ankylosing spondylitis. The CDR3 spans 12 residues. The ends were cut back, 10 bases at V and 2 bases at J, with 12 bases in the middle. Germline V CDR1 and CDR2: MNHEY, SVGEGT. This clonotype was picked up a small number of times. Antigen unknown. Making the TCR beta libraries involved quantitative 5'-RACE with molecular barcodes. TCRdb re-derived calls from the 5' RACE reads in MiXCR, one entry per CDR3 protein. Of 700,000 to 1,000,000 distinct CDR3 sequences in the sample, approximately 12% are singletons; the top ten hold around 0.51%. Overall study results and limits: Made up of 7 to 9 highly homologous variants, a TCR beta motif appeared characteristic of ankylosing spondylitis blood. Disease-associated clones were reportedly significantly overrepresented in matched ankylosing spondylitis synovial fluid. Certain motif variants had earlier appeared in reactive arthritis synovial fluid and blood.

Sequencing was done on a sample of blood, either unsorted or a sorted T cell fraction (not recorded which). The chain joins TRBV6-2 or TRBV6-3 to TRBJ2-7, with a tentative D call TRBD1 (6 bases). The sequence was collected from a male donor with ankylosing spondylitis. The CDR3 region has the DNA TGTGCCACCGGGACACGAACCTACGAGCAGTACTTC. It encodes CATGTRTYEQYF.